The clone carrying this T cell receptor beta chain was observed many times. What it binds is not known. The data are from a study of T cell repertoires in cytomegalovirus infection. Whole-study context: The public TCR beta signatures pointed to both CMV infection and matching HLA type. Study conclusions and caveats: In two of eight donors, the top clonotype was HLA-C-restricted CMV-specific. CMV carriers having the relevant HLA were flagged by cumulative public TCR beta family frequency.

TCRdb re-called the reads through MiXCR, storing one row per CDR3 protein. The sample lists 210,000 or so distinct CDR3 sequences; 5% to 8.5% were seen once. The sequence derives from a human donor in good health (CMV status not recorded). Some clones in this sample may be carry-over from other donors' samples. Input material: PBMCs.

CDR3 protein: CASSLRDSASYEQYF. The DNA of the CDR3 is TGTGCCAGCAGCTTACGCGACAGTGCGTCCTACGAGCAGTACTTC. The chain has TRBV7-9 and TRBJ2-7, with D possibly TRBD1 on 5 matching bases. Per the germline V gene, CDR1 is SEHNR and CDR2 is FQNEAQ (reference sequence). Trimming removed 2 bases from V and 1 base from J, with 12 bases in between. The CDR3 length is 15 residues.